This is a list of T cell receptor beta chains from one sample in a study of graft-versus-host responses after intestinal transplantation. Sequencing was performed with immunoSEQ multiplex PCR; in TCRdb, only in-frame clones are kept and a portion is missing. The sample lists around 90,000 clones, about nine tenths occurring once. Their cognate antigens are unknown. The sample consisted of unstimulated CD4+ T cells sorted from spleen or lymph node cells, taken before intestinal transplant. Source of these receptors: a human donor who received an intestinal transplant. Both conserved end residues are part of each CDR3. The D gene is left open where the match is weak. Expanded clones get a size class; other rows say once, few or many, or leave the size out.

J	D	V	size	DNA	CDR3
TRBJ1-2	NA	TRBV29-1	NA	TGCAGCGTTGATCCCTTAGGGGATCCCGGCTACACCTTC	CSVDPLGDPGYTF
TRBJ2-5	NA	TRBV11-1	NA	TGTGCCAGCAGGGCAAGGATTGCAGAGACCCAGTACTTC	CASRARIAETQYF
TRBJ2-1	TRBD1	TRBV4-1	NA	TGCGCCAGCAGCCCCCAAGGGGGCCAAAATGAGCAGTTCTTC	CASSPQGGQNEQFF
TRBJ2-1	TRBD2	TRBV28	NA	TGTGCCAGCAGCTCACTAGCGCTTTACAATGAGCAGTTCTTC	CASSSLALYNEQFF
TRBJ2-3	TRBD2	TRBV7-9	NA	TGTGCCAGCAGCTTAGTTCGGGTGCTAGCGGGAGGAGATACGCAGTATTTT	CASSLVRVLAGGDTQYF
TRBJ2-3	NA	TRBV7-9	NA	TGTGCCAGCAGCTTAGAGGTGGATACGCAGTATTTT	CASSLEVDTQYF
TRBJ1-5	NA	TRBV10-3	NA	TGTGCCATCAGTGACCCTCCGGATAGCAATCAGCCCCAGCATTTT	CAISDPPDSNQPQHF
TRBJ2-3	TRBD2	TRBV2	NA	TGTGCCAGCAGTGAACCCCATCGGGGCGGGAGGTGGGGGGTCAAAAGCACAGATACGCAGTATTTT	CASSEPHRGGRWGVKSTDTQYF
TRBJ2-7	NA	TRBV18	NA	TGTGCCAGCTCACCAACCGGCGGGACCTACGAGCAGTACTTC	CASSPTGGTYEQYF
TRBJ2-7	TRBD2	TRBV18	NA	TGTGCCAGCTCACTCGGCGGCGCTAGCGGGTCCTACGAGCAGTACTTC	CASSLGGASGSYEQYF
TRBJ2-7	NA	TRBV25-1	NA	TGTGCCAGCAGTGGCGAGAACCGGGGGAAGAATTACGAGCAGTACTTC	CASSGENRGKNYEQYF
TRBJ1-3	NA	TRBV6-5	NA	TGTGCCAGCAGTTACGATAGCAGGGGAGCTGGAAACACCATATATTTT	CASSYDSRGAGNTIYF
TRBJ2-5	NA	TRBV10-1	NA	TGCGCCAGCAGTTCGACTAGTCGGGAGACCCAGTACTTC	CASSSTSRETQYF
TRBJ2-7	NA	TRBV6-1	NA	TGTGCCAGCAATCCGGGTAGCCCCCCCTACGAGCAGTACTTC	CASNPGSPPYEQYF
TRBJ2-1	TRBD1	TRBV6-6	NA	TGTGCCAGCTGGGGACAGGGCTACAATGAGCAGTTCTTC	CASWGQGYNEQFF
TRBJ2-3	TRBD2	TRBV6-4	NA	TGTGCCAGCAGTGACCGGACTAGTGGGGATACGCAGTATTTT	CASSDRTSGDTQYF
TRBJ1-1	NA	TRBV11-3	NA	TGTGCCAGCAGCACCCGGGAGGGCACTGAAGCTTTCTTT	CASSTREGTEAFF
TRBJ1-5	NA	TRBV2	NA	TGTGCCAGCAACAGGATAAATCAGCCCCAGCATTTT	CASNRINQPQHF
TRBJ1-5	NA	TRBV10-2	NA	TGCGCCAGTACTGGGGGCAATCAGCCCCAGCATTTT	CASTGGNQPQHF
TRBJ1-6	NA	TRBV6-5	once	TGTGCCAGCAGACCCCTAGATCGGGGTTTTTCACCCCTCCACTTT	CASRPLDRGFSPLHF
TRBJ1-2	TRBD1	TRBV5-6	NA	TGTGCCAGTCATACGGCGGGACAGGGGCCCTTTTATGGCTACACCTTC	CASHTAGQGPFYGYTF
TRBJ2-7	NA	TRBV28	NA	TGTGCCAGCAGCCGGGGGGACAGGAGGTACGAGCAGTACTTC	CASSRGDRRYEQYF
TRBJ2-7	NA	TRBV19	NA	TGTGCCAGTAGTATGAGTAATTTAAGGGACTCCTACGAGCAGTACTTC	CASSMSNLRDSYEQYF
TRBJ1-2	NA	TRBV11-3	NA	TGTGCCAGCAGCCGGGGGTACTATGGCTACACCTTC	CASSRGYYGYTF
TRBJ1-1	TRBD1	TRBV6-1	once	TGTGCCAGCACCATCCCGGGACAGGGAGGGACTGAAGCTTTCTTT	CASTIPGQGGTEAFF
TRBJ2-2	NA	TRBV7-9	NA	TGTGCCAGCAGCCCAATTAGGGGGACCGGGGAGCTGTTTTTT	CASSPIRGTGELFF
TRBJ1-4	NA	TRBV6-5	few	TGTGCCAGCAGTTACGGGGGGGCAACTAATGAAAAACTGTTTTTT	CASSYGGATNEKLFF
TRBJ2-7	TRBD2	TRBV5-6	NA	TGTGCCAGCAGCTTCCAAGGGACTAGCGGGACCTACGAGCAGTACTTC	CASSFQGTSGTYEQYF
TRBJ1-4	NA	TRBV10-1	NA	TGCGCCAGCAGTGAAACCCGGGCAACTAATGAAAAACTGTTTTTT	CASSETRATNEKLFF
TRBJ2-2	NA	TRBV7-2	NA	TGTGCCAGCAGCCCACCCGTGGGCGCCGGGGAGCTGTTTTTT	CASSPPVGAGELFF
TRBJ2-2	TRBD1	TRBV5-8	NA	TGTGCCAGCAGCGGGGGACAGGGGGCGCGTACCGGGGAGCTGTTTTTT	CASSGGQGARTGELFF
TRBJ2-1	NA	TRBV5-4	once	TGTGCCAGCAGCTTAGGTGGCAGGGGCAGTGAGCAGTTCTTC	CASSLGGRGSEQFF
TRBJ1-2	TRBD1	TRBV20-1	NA	TGCAGTGGCAAGACAGGGGACGGCTACACCTTC	CSGKTGDGYTF
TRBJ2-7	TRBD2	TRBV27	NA	TGTGCCAGCAGTTTAGTAGCGGGGTACTCCTACGAGCAGTACTTC	CASSLVAGYSYEQYF
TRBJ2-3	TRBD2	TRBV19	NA	TGTGCCAGTAGTCCTTTAGCGGGAGGGCCTGGCACAGATACGCAGTATTTT	CASSPLAGGPGTDTQYF
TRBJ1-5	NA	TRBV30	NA	TGTGCCTGGTCCAGCAATAGCAATCAGCCCCAGCATTTT	CAWSSNSNQPQHF
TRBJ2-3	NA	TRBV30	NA	TGTGCCTGGAGTGTTTTACAATTATCTGCAGCAGATACGCAGTATTTT	CAWSVLQLSAADTQYF
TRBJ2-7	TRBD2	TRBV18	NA	TGTGCCAGCTCACCAGGTAGCGGGAGGGGATACGAGCAGTACTTC	CASSPGSGRGYEQYF
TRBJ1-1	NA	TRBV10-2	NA	TGCGCCAGCAGTGAGCGATTATTGAACACTGAAGCTTTCTTT	CASSERLLNTEAFF
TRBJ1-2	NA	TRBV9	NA	TGTGCCAGCCAAGGATGGGCGGATGGCTACACCTTC	CASQGWADGYTF
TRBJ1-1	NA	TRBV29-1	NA	TGCAGCGTTCCCCCGCAGGGAGGTTATGGAACTGAAGCTTTCTTT	CSVPPQGGYGTEAFF
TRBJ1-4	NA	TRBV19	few	TGTGCCAGTAGTACCAGCGGCAGTAATGAAAAACTGTTTTTT	CASSTSGSNEKLFF
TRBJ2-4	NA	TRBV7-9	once	TGTGCCAGCAGCTCAGCTGGGTTTGAGTTAGCCAAAAACATTCAGTACTTC	CASSSAGFELAKNIQYF
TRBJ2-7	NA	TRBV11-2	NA	TGTGCCAGCAGCCCACTCCCCTACGAGCAGTACTTC	CASSPLPYEQYF
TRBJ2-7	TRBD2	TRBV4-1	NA	TGCGCCAGCAGCCAAGATGCTCTAGCGGCCGATTCCAACTACGAGCAGTACTTC	CASSQDALAADSNYEQYF
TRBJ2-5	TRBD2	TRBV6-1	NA	TGTGCCAGCGGGGTGACTAGCGGAATTCAAGAGACCCAGTACTTC	CASGVTSGIQETQYF
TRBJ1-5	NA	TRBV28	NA	TGTGCCAGCAGTTCCTCCGGGACGGGCTATCAGCCCCAGCATTTT	CASSSSGTGYQPQHF